The sample holds one count of the clone carrying this T cell receptor beta chain. Germline CDR1 MNHEY, CDR2 SVGAGI. The CDR3 contains 13 residues. V was cut by 6 bases and J by 5 bases, with 13 bases left in between. The sample originates from a study of Ad26.COV2.S vaccination and SARS-CoV-2 variants. Study-wide context: Dosing was one shot or two shots 56 days apart.

Documented treatment: 19 received Ad26.COV2.S at low or high dose, single or two shots; a few received placebo; per-sample allocation not given. Each sample was drawn 63 days after the first injection (of vaccine or placebo). Method: immunoSEQ multiplex PCR; TCRdb's copy keeps in-frame clones and lacks some. The data show 400,000 to 500,000 clones, around 87% seen once. The chain employs TRBV6-5 and TRBJ1-1; tentative D call: TRBD1 (5 bases). This specimen consisted of peripheral blood, obtained in a trial of Ad26.COV2.S vaccine versus placebo. This receptor was identified in a person between 18 and 60 years old who received the Ad26.COV2.S COVID-19 vaccine or a placebo. CDR3 residues: CASSHRGGTEAFF. CDR3 nucleotide sequence: TGTGCCAGCAGCCACCGGGGGGGAACTGAAGCTTTCTTT.